This T cell receptor (beta chain) was identified during a study of T cell responses to AZD1222 COVID-19 vaccine. Looked up from germline, CDR1 is GTSNPN and CDR2 is SVGIG (reference sequence). This CDR3 is 14 amino acids long. V trimming: 0 bases; J trimming: 4 bases; junction bases outside the gene matches: 6. Data came from immunoSEQ multiplex PCR; TCRdb stores just in-frame clones and leaves some out. The profile shows about 120,000 clones, approximately 85% of them singletons. The specimen was peripheral blood, collected on day 0 of AZD1222 vaccination. J is TRBJ2-7 and V is TRBV30; 7 bases map to TRBD2. The TCR originated in an adult in good health. The DNA of the CDR3 is TGTGCCTGGAGTGTACCCAGCGGGACTTACGAGCAGTACTTC. It translates to CAWSVPSGTYEQYF.